The text below deals with one T cell receptor beta chain. This record comes from a study of blood T cell repertoires in COVID-19. At the level of the study: PBMCs, B-cell-depleted T cells, or T cells provided the cDNA or gDNA that made up the material.

The germline V gene has CDR1 ENHRY and CDR2 SYGVKD. V shed 0 bases and J 4 bases; nucleotides not matched to a gene: 6. The CDR3 consists of 16 residues. Profiled with immunoSEQ multiplex PCR; TCRdb holds only in-frame clones, not every one. Found here are roughly 53,000 clones, approximately 84% of them singletons; the top ten hold around a sixth. Sequencing input: peripheral blood. The V and J genes are TRBV10-3 and TRBJ1-5, with 7 bases matching TRBD1. The TCR originated in a man in his 70s with active COVID-19. Here the CDR3 reads CAISESTQGMNQPQHF. In nucleotides, the CDR3 is TGTGCCATCAGTGAGTCGACACAGGGGATGAATCAGCCCCAGCATTTT.